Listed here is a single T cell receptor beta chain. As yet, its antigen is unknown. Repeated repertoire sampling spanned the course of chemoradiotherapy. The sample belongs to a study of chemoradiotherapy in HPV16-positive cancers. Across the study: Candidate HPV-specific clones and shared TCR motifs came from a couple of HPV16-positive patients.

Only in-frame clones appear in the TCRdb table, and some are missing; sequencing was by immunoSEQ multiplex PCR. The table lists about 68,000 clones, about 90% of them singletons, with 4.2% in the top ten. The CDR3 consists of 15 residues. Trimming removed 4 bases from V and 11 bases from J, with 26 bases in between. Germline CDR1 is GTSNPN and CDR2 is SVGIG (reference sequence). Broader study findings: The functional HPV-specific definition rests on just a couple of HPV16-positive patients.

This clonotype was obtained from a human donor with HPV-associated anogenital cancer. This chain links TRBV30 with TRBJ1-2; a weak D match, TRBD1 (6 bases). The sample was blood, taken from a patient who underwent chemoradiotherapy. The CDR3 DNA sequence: TGTGCCTGGACAAAACTCCCGGGGGGCAACGGAAGGTACACCTTC. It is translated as CAWTKLPGGNGRYTF.